Detailed here is one TCR beta chain. Clones were sequenced by immunoSEQ multiplex PCR, and TCRdb holds only the in-frame ones, with some missing. The sample has approximately 200,000 clones, about 90% seen once; the top ten hold 1% to 1.2%. This CDR3 is built from 14 residues. Germline V gene sequence: CDR1 GTSNPN, CDR2 SVGIG (reference sequence). Trimming removed 5 bases from V and 10 bases from J, with 20 bases in between. This entry comes from a study of cytomegalovirus exposure and HLA in healthy donors. This clonotype was sampled from a woman between 18 and 29 years old in good health and CMV-seronegative. Sequenced input: PBMCs. The rearrangement uses TRBV30 and TRBJ1-4, with D unresolved. Here the CDR3 reads CAWGPKEGLGKLFF. For the CDR3, the DNA is TGTGCCTGGGGACCGAAGGAGGGATTAGGAAAACTGTTTTTT.